Sequencing of this T cell receptor beta chain was carried out in a study of blood T cell repertoires in COVID-19. On the study more broadly: The study drew acute and convalescent COVID-19 samples from the United States, Italy and Spain. T cells, B-cell-depleted T cells, or PBMCs provided the cDNA or gDNA that served as material.

One Seattle source followed patients from active infection through their disease course. In the original processing: From reference gene primer amplification, estimates of nucleated cell counts were derived. Data came from immunoSEQ multiplex PCR; TCRdb stores just in-frame clones and leaves some out. For V, J and clone size, that table is used; D and trimming come from the DNA. Of approximately 80,000 clones in the sample, roughly 85% are singletons; the top ten hold roughly 9.6%. V was trimmed by 7 bases and J by 1 base, leaving 11 bases between them. Germline CDR1 is MDHEN and CDR2 is SYDVKM. The CDR3 has 14 amino acids.

The clonotype originates from a middle-aged man with COVID-19, enrolled during active disease. Source material: peripheral blood. V is TRBV28 and J is TRBJ2-1; a weak D match, TRBD1 (6 bases). In nucleotides, the CDR3 is TGTGCCAGCATTCAGGGGCGGTCCTACAATGAGCAGTTCTTC. The encoded protein is CASIQGRSYNEQFF.